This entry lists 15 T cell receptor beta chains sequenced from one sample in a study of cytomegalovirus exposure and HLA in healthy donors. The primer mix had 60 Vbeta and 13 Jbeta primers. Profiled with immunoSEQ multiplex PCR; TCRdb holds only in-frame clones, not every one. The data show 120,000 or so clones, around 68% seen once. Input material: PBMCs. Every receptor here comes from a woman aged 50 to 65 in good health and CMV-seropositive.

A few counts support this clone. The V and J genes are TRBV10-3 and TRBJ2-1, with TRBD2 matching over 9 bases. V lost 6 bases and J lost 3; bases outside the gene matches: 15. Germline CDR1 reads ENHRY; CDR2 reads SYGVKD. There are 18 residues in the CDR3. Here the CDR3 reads CAIRGGQDSGSVYNEQFF. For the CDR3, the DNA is TGTGCCATCAGGGGGGGTCAGGATAGCGGGAGTGTCTACAATGAGCAGTTCTTC.

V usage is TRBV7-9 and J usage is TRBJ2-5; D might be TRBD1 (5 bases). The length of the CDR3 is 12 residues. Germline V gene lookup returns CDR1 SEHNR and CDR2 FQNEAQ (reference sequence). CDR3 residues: CSCNRMQETQYF. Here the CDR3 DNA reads TGTTCCTGCAACAGGATGCAAGAGACCCAGTACTTC.

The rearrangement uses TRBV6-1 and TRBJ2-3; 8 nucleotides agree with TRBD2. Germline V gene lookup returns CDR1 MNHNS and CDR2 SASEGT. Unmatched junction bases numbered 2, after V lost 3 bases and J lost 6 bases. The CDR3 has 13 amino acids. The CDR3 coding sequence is TGTGCCAGCAGTGAGACTAGCGTGGATACGCAGTATTTT. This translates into CASSETSVDTQYF.

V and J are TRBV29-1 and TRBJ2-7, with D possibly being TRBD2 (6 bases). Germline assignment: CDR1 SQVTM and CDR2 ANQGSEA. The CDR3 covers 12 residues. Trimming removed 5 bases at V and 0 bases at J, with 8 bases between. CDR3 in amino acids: CSVLRGSYEQYF. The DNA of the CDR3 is TGCAGCGTTCTGCGGGGCTCCTACGAGCAGTACTTC.

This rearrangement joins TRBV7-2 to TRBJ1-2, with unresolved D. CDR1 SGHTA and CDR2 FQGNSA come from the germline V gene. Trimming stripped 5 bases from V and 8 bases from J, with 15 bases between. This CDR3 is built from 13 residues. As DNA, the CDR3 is TGTGCCAGCAGCATTAGTGGCCCGGGGGGCTACACCTTC. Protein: CASSISGPGGYTF.

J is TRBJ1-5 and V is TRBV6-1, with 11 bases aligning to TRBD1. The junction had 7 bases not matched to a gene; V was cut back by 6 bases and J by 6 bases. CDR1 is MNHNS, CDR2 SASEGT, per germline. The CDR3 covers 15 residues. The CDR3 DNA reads TGTGCCAGCAGCCTGGGGACAGGGGGAGGTCAGCCCCAGCATTTT. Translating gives CASSLGTGGGQPQHF.

The CDR3 sequence is CASSLGALDQETQYF. The CDR3 DNA follows: TGTGCCAGCAGCTTAGGAGCACTAGATCAAGAGACCCAGTACTTC. J is TRBJ2-5 and V is TRBV7-2, with D possibly being TRBD2 (5 bases). V lost 1 base and J lost 2, with 11 bases in between. Germline V gene lookup returns CDR1 SGHTA and CDR2 FQGNSA. The CDR3 is made up of 15 amino acids. Full variable domain (rest looked up from reference TRBV7-2 and TRBJ2-5): GAGVSQSPSNKVTEKGKDVELRCDPISGHTALYWYRQSLGQGLEFLIYFQGNSAPDKSGLPSDRFSAERTGGSVSTLTIQRTQQEDSAVYLCASSLGALDQETQYFGPGTRLLVL.

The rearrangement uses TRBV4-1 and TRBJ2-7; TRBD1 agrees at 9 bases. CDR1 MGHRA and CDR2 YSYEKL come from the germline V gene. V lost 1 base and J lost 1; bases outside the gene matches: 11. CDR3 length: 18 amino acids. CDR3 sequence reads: CASSQGHLAGTGSYEQYF. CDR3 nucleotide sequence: TGCGCCAGCAGCCAAGGTCACTTAGCCGGGACAGGGTCCTACGAGCAGTACTTC.

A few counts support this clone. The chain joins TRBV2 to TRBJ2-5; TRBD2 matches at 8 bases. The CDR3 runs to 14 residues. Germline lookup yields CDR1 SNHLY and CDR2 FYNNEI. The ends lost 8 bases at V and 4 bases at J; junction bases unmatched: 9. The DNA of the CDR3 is TGTGCCAGCGGAAACGGGAGGGGGTCAGAGACCCAGTACTTC. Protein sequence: CASGNGRGSETQYF. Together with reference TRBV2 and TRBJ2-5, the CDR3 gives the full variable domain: EPEVTQTPSHQVTQMGQEVILRCVPISNHLYFYWYRQILGQKVEFLVSFYNNEISEKSEIFDDQFSVERPDGSNFTLKIRSTKLEDSAMYFCASGNGRGSETQYFGPGTRLLVL.

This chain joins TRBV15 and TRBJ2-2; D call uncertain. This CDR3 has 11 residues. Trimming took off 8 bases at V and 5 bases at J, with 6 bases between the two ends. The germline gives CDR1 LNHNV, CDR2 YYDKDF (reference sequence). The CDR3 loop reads CATSHTGELFF. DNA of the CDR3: TGTGCCACCTCCCATACCGGGGAGCTGTTTTTT.

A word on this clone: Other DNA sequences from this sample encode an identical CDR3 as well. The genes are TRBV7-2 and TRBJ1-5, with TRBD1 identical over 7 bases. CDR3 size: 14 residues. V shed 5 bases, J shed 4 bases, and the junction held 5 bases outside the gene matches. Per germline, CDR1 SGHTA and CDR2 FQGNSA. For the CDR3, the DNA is TGTGCCAGCAGCCCAAGACAGGGAAATCAGCCCCAGCATTTT. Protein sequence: CASSPRQGNQPQHF. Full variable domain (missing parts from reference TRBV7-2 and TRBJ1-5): GAGVSQSPSNKVTEKGKDVELRCDPISGHTALYWYRQSLGQGLEFLIYFQGNSAPDKSGLPSDRFSAERTGGSVSTLTIQRTQQEDSAVYLCASSPRQGNQPQHFGDGTRLSIL.

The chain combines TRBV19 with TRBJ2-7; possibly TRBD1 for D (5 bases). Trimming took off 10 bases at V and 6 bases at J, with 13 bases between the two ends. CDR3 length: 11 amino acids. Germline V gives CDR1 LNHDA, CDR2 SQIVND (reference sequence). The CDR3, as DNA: TGTGCCACCACCGACAGAGGCGAGCAGTACTTC. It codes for CATTDRGEQYF.

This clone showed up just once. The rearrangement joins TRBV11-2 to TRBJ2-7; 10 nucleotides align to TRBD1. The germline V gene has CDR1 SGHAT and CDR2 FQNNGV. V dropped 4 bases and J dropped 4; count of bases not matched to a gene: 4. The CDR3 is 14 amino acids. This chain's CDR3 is CASSSGTGVYEQYF. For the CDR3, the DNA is TGTGCCAGCAGCTCGGGGACAGGGGTGTACGAGCAGTACTTC.

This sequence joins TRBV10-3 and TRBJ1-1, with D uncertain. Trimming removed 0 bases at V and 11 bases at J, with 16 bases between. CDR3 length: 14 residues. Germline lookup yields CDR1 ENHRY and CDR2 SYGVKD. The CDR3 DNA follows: TGTGCCATCAGTGAGTCGACGAGGACGGGAGGGGCTTTCTTT. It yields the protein CAISESTRTGGAFF.

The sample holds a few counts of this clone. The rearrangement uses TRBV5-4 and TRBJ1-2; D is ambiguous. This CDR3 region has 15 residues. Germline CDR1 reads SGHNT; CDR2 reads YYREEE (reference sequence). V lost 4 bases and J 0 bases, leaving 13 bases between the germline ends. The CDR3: CASSPDSQANYGYTF. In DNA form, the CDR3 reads TGTGCCAGCAGCCCCGACTCTCAAGCTAACTATGGCTACACCTTC.